What follows are 13 T cell receptor beta chains derived from one specimen sequenced in a study of blood T cell repertoires in COVID-19. Clones were read by immunoSEQ multiplex PCR, and TCRdb kept only the in-frame ones, dropping some. The sample has 100,000 to 150,000 clones; about 88% are singletons. The sequenced material came from PBMCs or T cells enriched from blood (not recorded which). The receptor source for this set is a man aged 35 to 55 with acute COVID-19.

The chain recombines TRBV12-3 or TRBV12-4 with TRBJ1-4, with D possibly matching TRBD1 (6 bases). The CDR3 consists of 13 residues. V was clipped by 6 bases and J by 6 bases, with 11 bases between them. CDR3 in DNA: TGTGCCAGCAGCCCGGGGACATATGAAAAACTGTTTTTT. It yields the protein CASSPGTYEKLFF.

The rearrangement links TRBV28 to TRBJ2-5; 8 nucleotides line up with TRBD2. The CDR3 sequence is 16 residues long. V dropped 6 bases and J dropped 0; count of bases not matched to a gene: 9. Germline V gene sequence: CDR1 MDHEN, CDR2 SYDVKM. The CDR3 sequence is CASRSTSGAYQETQYF. Here the CDR3 DNA reads TGTGCCAGCAGGAGCACTAGCGGAGCTTACCAAGAGACCCAGTACTTC.

V gene TRBV7-2 combines with J gene TRBJ2-1, with D possibly TRBD2 on 5 matching bases. The ends were cut back, 3 bases at V and 0 bases at J, with 9 bases in the middle. This CDR3 comprises 15 residues. The V gene's germline CDR1 is SGHTA and CDR2 FQGNSA. The chain's CDR3 is CASSFSVSSYNEQFF. CDR3 sequence (DNA): TGTGCCAGCAGCTTTAGCGTGAGCTCCTACAATGAGCAGTTCTTC.

This clone came up a few times. Other DNA variants within this sample encode the same CDR3. The genes are TRBV19 and TRBJ1-5, with D possibly being TRBD1 (6 bases). Germline CDR1 LNHDA, CDR2 SQIVND (reference sequence). V was pared by 5 bases and J by 4 bases, with 9 bases between. The CDR3 has 13 amino acids. The CDR3 reads CASSGQFNQPQHF. Here the CDR3 DNA reads TGTGCCAGTAGTGGACAGTTTAATCAGCCCCAGCATTTT.

V is TRBV7-3 and J is TRBJ1-1; D is perhaps TRBD1 (5 bases). Looked up from germline, CDR1 is SGHTA and CDR2 is FQGTGA. This CDR3 is built from 13 residues. V lost 1 base and J 8 bases, leaving 11 bases between the germline ends. DNA of the CDR3: TGTGCCAGCAGCTTAAGCCCTGACAGAGAAGCTTTCTTT. Its translation: CASSLSPDREAFF.

The V and J genes are TRBV7-6 and TRBJ1-3, with a possible D match to TRBD1 (6 bases). CDR3 length: 15 amino acids. Germline CDR1 is SGHVS and CDR2 is FNYEAQ. Trimming took off 2 bases at V and 4 bases at J, with 12 bases between the two ends. The CDR3 nucleotides are TGTGCCAGCAGCTTAAGGACAGATAAAGGAAACACCATATATTTT. It codes for CASSLRTDKGNTIYF.

The rearrangement links TRBV5-1 to TRBJ2-3; no clear D. CDR1 is SGHRS, CDR2 YFSETQ, per germline. V shed 4 bases and J shed 3 bases, with 18 bases lying between them. This CDR3 is built from 16 residues. The CDR3 region is CASSPEPPWSTDTQYF. Written as DNA, the CDR3 is TGCGCCAGCAGCCCCGAACCCCCCTGGAGTACAGATACGCAGTATTTT.

This clone was recorded a few times. J is TRBJ1-1 and V is TRBV15; D call uncertain. The V end was cut by 0 bases, the J end by 5 bases, with 7 bases between. The CDR3 totals 13 residues. CDR1 LNHNV and CDR2 YYDKDF come from the germline V gene (reference sequence). The CDR3 protein is CATSRDSGTEAFF. The CDR3 nucleotides are TGTGCCACCAGCAGAGATTCGGGAACTGAAGCTTTCTTT.

The chain employs TRBV24-1 and TRBJ2-2; 12 positions match TRBD2. The V gene end was trimmed by 4 bases and the J gene end by 0 bases; junction bases not matched to a gene: 8. The CDR3 runs to 19 residues. Germline V gene data show CDR1 as KGHDR and CDR2 as SFDVKD. The CDR3 region has the DNA TGTGCCACCAGTGAATCCCCGGGACTAGCGGGTTCGAACACCGGGGAGCTGTTTTTT. It specifies CATSESPGLAGSNTGELFF.

The V gene is TRBV4-2, the J gene TRBJ2-2; D is perhaps TRBD2 (6 bases). This CDR3 spans 18 amino acids. The germline V gene encodes CDR1 LGHNA and CDR2 YNFKEQ. Trimming removed 1 base at V and 2 bases at J, with 17 bases between. CDR3 in amino acids: CASSQVGGPISNTGELFF. CDR3 DNA sequence: TGTGCCAGCAGCCAAGTCGGGGGACCCATTTCTAACACCGGGGAGCTGTTTTTT.

The V gene is TRBV6-1, the J gene TRBJ2-7; D might be TRBD2 (6 bases). The V and J ends lost 1 base and 3 bases respectively, with 13 bases between them. The CDR3 is 15 residues long. CDR1 and CDR2 from the germline V gene are MNHNS and SASEGT. CDR3 residues: CASSEGIVGGYEQYF. The CDR3 region has the DNA TGTGCCAGCAGTGAAGGAATAGTGGGGGGCTACGAGCAGTACTTC.

The chain recombines TRBV7-8 with TRBJ1-2, with D maybe TRBD1 (5 bases). The CDR3 loop spans 19 amino acids. Germline V gene lookup returns CDR1 SGHVS and CDR2 FQNEAQ. Trimming left V 3 bases short and J 4 bases short, with 27 bases between. In DNA, the CDR3 is TGTGCCAGCAGCTTCCTCACCTGGTGGGGCGCGGAAGATTCCTATGGCTACACCTTC. This translates into CASSFLTWWGAEDSYGYTF.

The chain joins TRBV20-1 to TRBJ2-2, with 7 positions matching TRBD1. The germline gives CDR1 DFQATT, CDR2 SNEGSKA (reference sequence). This CDR3 region has 14 residues. Trimming removed 3 bases from V and 1 base from J; junction bases left unmatched: 2. In DNA form, the CDR3 reads TGCAGTGCTAGTCGACAGGGGAACACCGGGGAGCTGTTTTTT. This codes for CSASRQGNTGELFF.